This TCR beta chain was sequenced during a study of blood T cell repertoires in COVID-19. Study background: Acute and convalescent COVID-19 specimens originated in the United States, Italy and Spain. T cells, B-cell-depleted T cells, or PBMCs supplied cDNA or gDNA.

Authors' methods: Researchers report that nucleated cell counts were estimated from reference gene primer amplification. The repertoire was sequenced with immunoSEQ multiplex PCR; TCRdb's copy has only in-frame clones and lacks some. For V, J and clone size, that table is used; D and trimming come from the DNA. In the table there are 70,000 or so clones, 87% of which are singletons. CDR1 is SGHTA, CDR2 FQGNSA, per germline. There are 14 residues in the CDR3. The ends were cut back, 1 base at V and 3 bases at J, with 10 bases in the middle. The sequence was obtained from a man in his fifties or sixties with active COVID-19. Sequencing was performed on peripheral blood. This rearrangement joins TRBV7-2 to TRBJ2-7; TRBD2 is a possible D gene (5 bases). CDR3 loop: CASSLGSGSYEQYF. The CDR3 DNA reads as TGTGCCAGCAGCTTAGGTTCGGGGAGCTACGAGCAGTACTTC. The full variable domain, its missing parts supplied by reference TRBV7-2 and TRBJ2-7, is GAGVSQSPSNKVTEKGKDVELRCDPISGHTALYWYRQSLGQGLEFLIYFQGNSAPDKSGLPSDRFSAERTGGSVSTLTIQRTQQEDSAVYLCASSLGSGSYEQYFGPGTRLTVT.